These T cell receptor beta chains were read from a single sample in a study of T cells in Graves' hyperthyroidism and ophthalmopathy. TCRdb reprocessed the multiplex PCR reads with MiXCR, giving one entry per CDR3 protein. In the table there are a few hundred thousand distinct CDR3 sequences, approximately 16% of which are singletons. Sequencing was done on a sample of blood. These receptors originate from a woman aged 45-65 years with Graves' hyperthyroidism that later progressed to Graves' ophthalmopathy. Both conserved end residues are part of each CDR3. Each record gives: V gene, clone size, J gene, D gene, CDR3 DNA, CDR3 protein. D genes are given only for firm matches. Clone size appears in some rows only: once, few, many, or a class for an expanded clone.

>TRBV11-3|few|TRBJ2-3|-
TGTGCCAGCAGCTTATCCGGGGTCTCGGGGCAGTATTTT
CASSLSGVSGQYF
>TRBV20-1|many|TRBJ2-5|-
TGCAGTGCTAGTGGCGGCCAAAGGGAAGAGACCCAGTACTTC
CSASGGQREETQYF
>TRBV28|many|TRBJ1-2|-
TGTGCCAGCACCCCCCCGGTACCCAACTATGGCTACACCTTC
CASTPPVPNYGYTF
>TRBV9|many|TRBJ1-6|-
TGTGCCAGCAACCTGGGGGGCAGGGGTGAATCACCCCTCCACTTT
CASNLGGRGESPLHF
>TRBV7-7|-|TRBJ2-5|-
TGTGCTAGCAGCGAGGACCAAGAGACCCAGTACTTC
CASSEDQETQYF
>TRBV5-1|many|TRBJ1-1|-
TGCGCCAGCAGCTTGGGGACAGCCGTCAACACTGAAGCTTTCTTT
CASSLGTAVNTEAFF
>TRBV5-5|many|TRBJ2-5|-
TGTGCCAGCACCTATTCCCCGGAGACCCAGTACTTC
CASTYSPETQYF
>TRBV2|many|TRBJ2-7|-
TGTGCCAGCAGTGACACAGCCTACGAGCAGTACTTC
CASSDTAYEQYF
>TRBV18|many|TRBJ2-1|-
TGTGCCAGCTCACCACCGACTAATTCAAATGAGCAGTTCTTC
CASSPPTNSNEQFF
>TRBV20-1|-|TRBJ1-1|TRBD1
TGCAGTGCTAGACCCCATGACAGGGCGAACACTGAAGCTTTCTTT
CSARPHDRANTEAFF
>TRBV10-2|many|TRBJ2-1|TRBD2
TGCGCCAGCAGCCTGACTAGCGGGAGGACTGAGCAGTTCTTC
CASSLTSGRTEQFF
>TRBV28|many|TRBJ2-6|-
TGTGCCAGCTTTGGGTCTGGGGCCAACGTCCTGACTTTC
CASFGSGANVLTF
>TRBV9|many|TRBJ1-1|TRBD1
TGTGCCAGCAGCCCCGGACAGGGTATGGCTTTCTTT
CASSPGQGMAFF
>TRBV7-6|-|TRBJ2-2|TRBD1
TGTGCCAGCAGCTTAATGGGGACAGACACCGGGGAGCTGTTTTTT
CASSLMGTDTGELFF
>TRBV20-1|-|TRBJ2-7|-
TGCAGTGCTAGAGATCGTAAGGGGCCCAGGTCGGAGCAGTACTTC
CSARDRKGPRSEQYF
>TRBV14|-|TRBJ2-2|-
TGTGCCAGCAGTCTCAGGGGTGCGACCGGGGAGCTGTTTTTT
CASSLRGATGELFF
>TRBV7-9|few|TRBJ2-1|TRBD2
TGTGCCAGCGCCGGGGAGGGACTAGCGGGAGTGGGTTCCTACAATGAGCAGTTCTTC
CASAGEGLAGVGSYNEQFF
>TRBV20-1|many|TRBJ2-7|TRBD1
TGCAGTGCTAGCCCGGACAGGGGGTCCTACGAGCAGTACTTC
CSASPDRGSYEQYF
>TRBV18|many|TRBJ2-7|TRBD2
TGTGCCAGCTCACCAGCTAGCGGGACTGAGTCCTACGAGCAGTACTTC
CASSPASGTESYEQYF
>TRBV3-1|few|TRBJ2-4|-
TGTGCCAGCAGCCAAGACTCGGCTAGCCCTGAAGGGGACATTCAGTACTTC
CASSQDSASPEGDIQYF
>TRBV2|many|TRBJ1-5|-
TGTGCCAGCAGTGTGGATCAGCCCCAGCATTTT
CASSVDQPQHF
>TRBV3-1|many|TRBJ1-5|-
TGTGCCAGCAGCCAAAGGATCGGGGATGGATACCAGCCCCAGCATTTT
CASSQRIGDGYQPQHF
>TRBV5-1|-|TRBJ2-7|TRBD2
TGCGCCAGCACCCGTAGCGGGAGTGATTACGAGCAGTACTTC
CASTRSGSDYEQYF
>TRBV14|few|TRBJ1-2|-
TGTGCCAGCAGCCAAGGACAAGGGAACTATGGCTACACCTTC
CASSQGQGNYGYTF